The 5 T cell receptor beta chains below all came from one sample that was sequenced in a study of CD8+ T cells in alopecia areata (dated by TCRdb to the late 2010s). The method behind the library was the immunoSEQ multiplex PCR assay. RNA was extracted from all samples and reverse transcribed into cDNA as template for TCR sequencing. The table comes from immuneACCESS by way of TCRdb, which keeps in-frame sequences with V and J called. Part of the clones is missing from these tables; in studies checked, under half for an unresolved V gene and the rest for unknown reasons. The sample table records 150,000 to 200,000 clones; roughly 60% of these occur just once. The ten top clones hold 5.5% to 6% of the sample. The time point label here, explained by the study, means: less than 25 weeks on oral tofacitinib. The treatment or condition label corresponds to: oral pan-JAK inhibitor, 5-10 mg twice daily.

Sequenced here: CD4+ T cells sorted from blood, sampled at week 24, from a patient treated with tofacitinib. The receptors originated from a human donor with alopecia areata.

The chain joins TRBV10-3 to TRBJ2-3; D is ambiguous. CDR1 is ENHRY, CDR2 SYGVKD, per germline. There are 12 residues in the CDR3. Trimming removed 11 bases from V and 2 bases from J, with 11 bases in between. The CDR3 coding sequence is TGTGCCTCGACCCCTAACACAGATACGCAGTATTTT. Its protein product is CASTPNTDTQYF.

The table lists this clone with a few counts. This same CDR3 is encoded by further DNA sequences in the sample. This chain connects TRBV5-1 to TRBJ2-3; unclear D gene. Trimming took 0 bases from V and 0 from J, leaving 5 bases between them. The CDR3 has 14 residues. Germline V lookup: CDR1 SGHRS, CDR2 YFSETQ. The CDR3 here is CASSLGRSTDTQYF. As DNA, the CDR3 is TGCGCCAGCAGCTTGGGACGGAGCACAGATACGCAGTATTTT.

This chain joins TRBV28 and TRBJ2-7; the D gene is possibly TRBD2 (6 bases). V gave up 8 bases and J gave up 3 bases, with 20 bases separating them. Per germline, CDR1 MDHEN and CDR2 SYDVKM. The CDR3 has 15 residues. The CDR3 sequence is CASRKDYPSDYEQYF. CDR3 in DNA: TGTGCCAGCCGAAAGGACTACCCCTCGGACTACGAGCAGTACTTC.

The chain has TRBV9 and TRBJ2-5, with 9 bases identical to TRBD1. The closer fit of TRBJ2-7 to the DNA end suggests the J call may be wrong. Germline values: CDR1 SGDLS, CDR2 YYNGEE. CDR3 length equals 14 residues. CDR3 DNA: TGTGCCAGCAGCGACGGGACAGGGTTGGGCGAGCAGTACTTC. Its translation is CASSDGTGLGEQYF.

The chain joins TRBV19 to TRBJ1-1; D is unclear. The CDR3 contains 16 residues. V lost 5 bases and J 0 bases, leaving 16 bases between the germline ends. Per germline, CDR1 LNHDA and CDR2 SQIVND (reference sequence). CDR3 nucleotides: TGTGCCAGTAGTCTCTCGGAGGGATTTGTGAACACTGAAGCTTTCTTT. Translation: CASSLSEGFVNTEAFF.